A single sample is the source of the 9 T cell receptor beta chains below, sequenced in a study of response to subunit inactivated influenza vaccine (dated by TCRdb to about 2018). In the paper's terms, the time point label means: 45 days after influenza vaccine administration. Libraries were prepared through RT-PCR. The sequencer listed for this sample is Illumina HiSeq 2500. TCRdb trimmed public reads at Q25 via fastp, called clones via MiXCR and kept in-frame beta chains. Rows are combined by CDR3 protein, so each entry shows the most common genes and DNA. Counted in this sample were about 160,000 distinct CDR3 sequences; approximately 10% of them appeared once. The ten largest clonotypes hold 9.5% to 15% of the sample. The specimen was non-naive T cells sorted from PBMCs, collected about 40 days after vaccination. The cell subset or site label for this specimen denotes: memory T cell fraction. The source is a man aged 50 to 60 who received an inactivated influenza vaccine. Donor details come from another sample of the same person, matched by shared clones.

V and J are TRBV11-2 and TRBJ2-3, with D unresolved. Germline-derived CDR1 and CDR2 are SGHAT and FQNNGV. This CDR3 contains 14 residues. Trimming left V 1 base short and J 4 bases short, with 9 bases between. The CDR3 loop reads CASSLGVRADTQYF. The CDR3 DNA is TGTGCCAGCAGCTTAGGGGTTAGGGCAGATACGCAGTATTTT.

The chain employs TRBV20-1 and TRBJ1-2; D gene ambiguous. Trimming cost V 2 bases and J 5 bases, with 15 bases left between them. CDR3 length equals 14 residues. CDR1 DFQATT and CDR2 SNEGSKA come from the germline V gene (reference sequence). The CDR3 DNA is TGCAGTGCTAGATTACCAGAGGCCTTATATGGCTACACCTTC. It specifies CSARLPEALYGYTF.

The rearrangement links TRBV12-3 or TRBV12-4 to TRBJ2-7; 7 positions match TRBD2. The CDR3 contains 22 residues. V lost 1 base to trimming and J lost 1 base; unmatched junction nucleotides: 25. CDR3 coding DNA: TGTGCCAGCAGTTTAGTTTTACGCTATCAGACTGCTCGGCACGGGGGGTCCTACGAGCAGTACTTC. Translation: CASSLVLRYQTARHGGSYEQYF.

This clonotype has more than one count but fewer than ten. The rearrangement joins TRBV6-1 to TRBJ1-5; D is undetermined. Trimming took 6 bases from V and 9 from J, leaving 12 bases between them. The CDR3 is 12 amino acids. Germline V gene data show CDR1 as MNHNS and CDR2 as SASEGT. The CDR3 region has the DNA TGTGCCAGCAGCGCTAAAGGATCGCCCCAGCATTTT. It codes for CASSAKGSPQHF.

The chain couples TRBV18 to TRBJ2-7; D is possibly TRBD2 (5 bases). Germline V gives CDR1 KGHSH, CDR2 LQKENI. V was clipped by 2 bases and J by 1 base, with 12 bases between them. The CDR3 covers 15 residues. As DNA, the CDR3 is TGTGCCAGCTCACCAAGAGGAGGACCTTCCTACGAGCAGTACTTC. Translation gives CASSPRGGPSYEQYF.

This clonotype was seen at least ten times. The V gene is TRBV27, the J gene TRBJ1-5; D unclear. The CDR3 is made up of 14 amino acids. CDR1 is MNHEY, CDR2 SMNVEV, per germline (reference sequence). V shed 6 bases and J shed 0 bases, with 9 bases lying between them. The CDR3 DNA reads TGTGCCAGCAGGTCACCGTATAGCAATCAGCCCCAGCATTTT. Its translation is CASRSPYSNQPQHF.

The chain links TRBV7-8 to TRBJ2-3; perhaps TRBD2 as D (6 bases). V lost 6 bases and J lost 7, with 14 bases in between. The CDR3 is 13 residues long. Germline lookup yields CDR1 SGHVS and CDR2 FQNEAQ. The CDR3 DNA sequence: TGTGCCAGCAGTCCCGGACTATTCAATACGCAGTATTTT. Amino acid sequence: CASSPGLFNTQYF.

This sequence joins TRBV7-2 and TRBJ2-3; tentatively, D is TRBD2 (5 bases). This CDR3 region has 14 residues. CDR1 and CDR2 (germline): SGHTA, FQGNSA. V gave up 4 bases and J gave up 6 bases, with 14 bases separating them. The CDR3 nucleotides read TGTGCCAGCAGCTCTGGACCGCGAGGGGATACGCAGTATTTT. Amino acids: CASSSGPRGDTQYF.

To note about this clonotype: This CDR3 fails to terminate in the conserved phenylalanine or tryptophan, so it likely reflects a read error. The V call is TRBV5-1, the J call TRBJ2-5; weak D call: TRBD2 (5 bases). The germline CDR1 and CDR2 sequences are SGHRS and YFSETQ. The CDR3 spans 14 residues. Trimming removed 1 base at V and 4 bases at J, with 11 bases between. The CDR3 DNA reads as TGCGCCAGCAGCTTGTCTAGCTTGCGAGAGACCCAGTACGTC. This gives the protein CASSLSSLRETQYV.